Listed below are T cell receptor beta chains from one sample, sequenced in a study of shared clonotypes between healthy human individuals. Profiling relied on immunoSEQ multiplex PCR, and the TCRdb table lists in-frame clones only, not all of them. This table has 2 million to 2.5 million clones, 85% to 95% appearing once. Sequencing input: naive CD4+ T cells sorted from blood. Receptor source: a man between 18 and 29 years old in good health. CDR3s include the opening cysteine and the closing phenylalanine or tryptophan. Fields, in order: clone size, V gene, CDR3 protein. Not every row has a clone size; where given, it reads once, few, many or a size class.

clone_size: once; v_call: TRBV6-4; cdr3_aa: CASSQTGIYGYTF
clone_size: .; v_call: TRBV18; cdr3_aa: CASSASGLIEQYF
clone_size: .; v_call: TRBV28; cdr3_aa: CASSLSPLQGKKSNQPQHF
clone_size: .; v_call: TRBV30; cdr3_aa: CAFLGTPSYYNEQFF
clone_size: .; v_call: TRBV5-1; cdr3_aa: CASSLEGPGETQYF
clone_size: .; v_call: TRBV7-2; cdr3_aa: CASSLVGQDQPQHF
clone_size: .; v_call: TRBV6-5; cdr3_aa: CASSYLGVNTEAFF
clone_size: .; v_call: TRBV2; cdr3_aa: CASSEQGMGEQYF
clone_size: .; v_call: TRBV30; cdr3_aa: CAWNGGYGTGELFF
clone_size: .; v_call: TRBV7-2; cdr3_aa: CASSSRTVASGNTIYF
clone_size: .; v_call: TRBV11-2; cdr3_aa: CASSIWTGSTLFDEQYF
clone_size: .; v_call: TRBV7-7; cdr3_aa: CASAPVQGGDTEAFF